Shown below are 13 T cell receptor beta chains from a single sample sequenced in a study of T cells in Graves' hyperthyroidism and ophthalmopathy. RNA transcripts served as the template for amplifying TCR beta CDR3 regions. TCR CDR3 regions were first amplified by RT-PCR with HTBI primers. TCRdb independently ran MiXCR on the multiplex PCR reads; one entry per CDR3 protein. This sample carries 500,000 to 800,000 distinct CDR3 sequences, roughly 15% of them seen once, and the ten largest clones take around an eighth. The sample was blood. Every receptor here comes from a woman aged 45-65 years with Graves' ophthalmopathy.

This clonotype occurred a few times. This chain uses TRBV20-1 with TRBJ2-4; D gene unclear. V was clipped by 0 bases and J by 0 bases, with 15 bases between them. CDR3 size: 17 residues. CDR1 is DFQATT and CDR2 is SNEGSKA in the germline V gene (reference sequence). The CDR3 spells CSARDEIGAIAKNIQYF. The CDR3 DNA reads as TGCAGTGCTAGAGATGAGATAGGAGCCATAGCCAAAAACATTCAGTACTTC.

This clonotype was detected many times. V is TRBV12-3 or TRBV12-4 and J is TRBJ2-1, with D perhaps given as TRBD1 or TRBD2 (5 bases each). V was clipped by 2 bases and J by 4 bases, with 15 bases between them. This CDR3 is 16 amino acids long. CDR3 sequence reads: CASSLSGTVGYNEQFF. CDR3 coding DNA: TGTGCCAGCAGTTTAAGTGGGACGGTAGGTTACAATGAGCAGTTCTTC.

This clonotype was recorded a few times. A read error may explain this, as a much larger clone is one base away. This chain joins TRBV3-1 and TRBJ2-1; D uncertain. Deletions cut 1 base from V and 7 bases from J, with 14 bases between. CDR1 and CDR2 (germline): LGHDT, YNNKEL (reference sequence). This CDR3 contains 15 residues. CDR3 region: CASSQGWVTWNEQFF. CDR3 coding DNA: TGTGCCAGCAGCCAAGGGTGGGTCACCTGGAATGAGCAGTTCTTC.

The chain links TRBV19 to TRBJ2-7, with D maybe TRBD2 (5 bases). V lost 6 bases and J 6 bases, leaving 18 bases between the germline ends. The V gene's germline CDR1 is LNHDA and CDR2 SQIVND (reference sequence). The CDR3 totals 14 residues. CDR3 residues: CASRPTASFREQYF. Written as DNA, the CDR3 is TGTGCCAGTAGACCAACCGCTAGCTTCCGCGAGCAGTACTTC.

This clonotype was seen at least ten times. The rearrangement joins TRBV6-1 to TRBJ1-5, with D perhaps matching TRBD1 (6 bases). The germline V gene has CDR1 MNHNS and CDR2 SASEGT. V dropped 4 bases and J dropped 7 bases, with 26 bases sitting between them. This CDR3 is 18 amino acids long. The CDR3 coding sequence is TGTGCCAGCAGTGGGGGACTTAGGACGTTCAGAGGGGGGCAGCCCCAGCATTTT. Protein sequence: CASSGGLRTFRGGQPQHF.

This clonotype was detected many times. The rearrangement uses TRBV7-9 and TRBJ2-5, with D unresolved. V was shortened by 2 bases and J by 0 bases, with 10 bases between the two germline ends. CDR3 length equals 15 residues. The germline V gene encodes CDR1 SEHNR and CDR2 FQNEAQ (reference sequence). The CDR3 sequence is CASSLWSPDQETQYF. CDR3 nucleotide sequence: TGTGCCAGCAGCTTATGGTCGCCAGACCAAGAGACCCAGTACTTC. The entire variable domain, with the rest obtained from reference TRBV7-9 and TRBJ2-5, is as follows: DTGVSQNPRHKITKRGQNVTFRCDPISEHNRLYWYRQTLGQGPEFLTYFQNEAQLEKSRLLSDRFSAERPKGSFSTLEIQRTEQGDSAMYLCASSLWSPDQETQYFGPGTRLLVL.

In this sample, this clonotype turned up many times. The genes are TRBV7-2 and TRBJ2-7; D gene ambiguous. This CDR3 has 16 residues. Germline CDR1 reads SGHTA; CDR2 reads FQGNSA. V gave up 1 base and J gave up 2 bases, with 15 bases separating them. The CDR3 DNA reads as TGTGCCAGCAGCTTAGATTTGTCGGTCGGAGCCTACGAGCAGTACTTC. Protein: CASSLDLSVGAYEQYF.

This clonotype was recorded a few times. The chain carries TRBV5-1 and TRBJ2-6; no clear D. Germline V gene data show CDR1 as SGHRS and CDR2 as YFSETQ. V shed 2 bases and J shed 2 bases, with 8 bases lying between them. The CDR3 spans 15 residues. The CDR3 DNA reads TGCGCCAGCAGCTTAGAGGTCCCTGGGGCCAACGTCCTGACTTTC. Encoded protein: CASSLEVPGANVLTF.

There are many counts of this clonotype. The J gene is TRBJ1-1, the V gene TRBV6-1; 12 bases line up with TRBD1. With V trimmed by 5 bases and J by 3 bases, 13 bases remained unmatched. The CDR3 spans 18 residues. CDR1 and CDR2 from the germline V gene are MNHNS and SASEGT. The CDR3 bases are TGTGCCAGCAGTTCTCCCGGGACAGGGGGCCCGGGTTACACTGAAGCTTTCTTT. This codes for CASSSPGTGGPGYTEAFF.

Only a few counts were recorded for this clonotype. The chain carries TRBV20-1 and TRBJ2-1; 8 bases are a match to TRBD2. The V gene's germline CDR1 is DFQATT and CDR2 SNEGSKA (reference sequence). Trimming at V came to 5 bases and at J to 6 bases, leaving 12 bases not matched to a gene. This CDR3 comprises 15 residues. CDR3 region: CSAAPPGGPRNEQFF. The DNA for the CDR3 is TGCAGTGCTGCACCTCCGGGAGGGCCTCGCAATGAGCAGTTCTTC.

Ten or more counts support this clonotype. This chain joins TRBV4-1 and TRBJ2-5; no definite D call. The V gene lost 1 base and the J gene lost 4 bases, with 7 bases spanning the gap. The CDR3 length is 13 residues. Germline assignment: CDR1 MGHRA and CDR2 YSYEKL. The CDR3 spells CASSQAGRETQYF. The DNA of the CDR3 is TGCGCCAGCAGCCAAGCGGGTAGAGAGACCCAGTACTTC.

This clonotype was observed at least ten times. The rearrangement joins TRBV19 to TRBJ1-5; D possibly corresponds to TRBD1 (6 bases). V dropped 4 bases and J dropped 4 bases, with 8 bases sitting between them. Germline V gives CDR1 LNHDA, CDR2 SQIVND (reference sequence). The CDR3 spans 13 residues. In DNA, the CDR3 is TGTGCCAGTAGTACTGGACAGAATCAGCCCCAGCATTTT. Translating it yields CASSTGQNQPQHF.

This clonotype showed up just a few times. The V gene is TRBV4-3, the J gene TRBJ2-6; possibly TRBD2 for D (5 bases). Germline CDR1 and CDR2: LGHNA and YSLEER. V gave up 0 bases and J gave up 2 bases, with 17 bases separating them. This CDR3 has 19 amino acids. CDR3 coding DNA: TGCGCCAGCAGCCAAGATCACGGAGGCATAAAAGCTGGGGCCAACGTCCTGACTTTC. Translating it yields CASSQDHGGIKAGANVLTF.